A selection of T cell receptor beta chains follows, all from one sample in a study of beta chain features in type 1 diabetes. Repertoires were generated with immunoSEQ multiplex PCR, while TCRdb's copy carries only in-frame clones and drops some. The table includes about 900,000 clones, about 17% detected once. Sample: naive CD4+ T cells from blood. The receptors were gathered from a woman aged 18-29 years in good health. CDR3s include the opening cysteine and the closing phenylalanine or tryptophan. Fields, in order: clone size, D gene, V gene, J gene, CDR3 DNA, CDR3 protein. D genes are given only for firm matches. Size values are once, few and many counts, or a class for expanded clones, and some rows have none.

NA	NA	TRBV15	TRBJ2-3	TGTGCCACCAGCAGTCTGCCCACAGATACGCAGTATTTT	CATSSLPTDTQYF
few	TRBD2	TRBV25-1	TRBJ2-1	TGTGCCACTTCCACTAGCGGGAACCACAATGAGCAGTTCTTC	CATSTSGNHNEQFF
NA	TRBD1	TRBV11-1	TRBJ1-1	TGTGCCAGCACCCATAAACGGGACAGTGAAGCTTTCTTT	CASTHKRDSEAFF
NA	TRBD2	TRBV27	TRBJ2-7	TGTGCCAGCAGTTCCATGTTCGGGAAGCGGGATGGAGGCGAGCAGTACTTC	CASSSMFGKRDGGEQYF
NA	TRBD1	TRBV28	TRBJ2-7	TGTGCCAGCAGACCGGGACAGTCCTCCTACGAGCAGTACTTC	CASRPGQSSYEQYF
NA	NA	TRBV7-8	TRBJ2-6	TGTGCCAGCAGCTTATTCGGAAACTCTGGGGCCAACGTCCTGACTTTC	CASSLFGNSGANVLTF
NA	NA	TRBV13	TRBJ2-7	TGTGCCAGCCGCGGCAGGGGTAAATTCTACGAGCAGTACTTC	CASRGRGKFYEQYF
few	TRBD2	TRBV5-4	TRBJ2-5	TGTGCCAGCAGCACGGGACTAGCGGGAGCGATCGGAGAGACCCAGTACTTC	CASSTGLAGAIGETQYF
few	TRBD1	TRBV7-2	TRBJ1-2	TGTGCCAGCAGCTCCCAGGACAGGGGATTTTTTGCGTATACCTTC	CASSSQDRGFFAYTF
few	TRBD2	TRBV7-8	TRBJ2-1	TGTGCCAGCAGTGCCAAGTCGGGGCTAGCGGCCTACAATGAGCAGTTCTTC	CASSAKSGLAAYNEQFF